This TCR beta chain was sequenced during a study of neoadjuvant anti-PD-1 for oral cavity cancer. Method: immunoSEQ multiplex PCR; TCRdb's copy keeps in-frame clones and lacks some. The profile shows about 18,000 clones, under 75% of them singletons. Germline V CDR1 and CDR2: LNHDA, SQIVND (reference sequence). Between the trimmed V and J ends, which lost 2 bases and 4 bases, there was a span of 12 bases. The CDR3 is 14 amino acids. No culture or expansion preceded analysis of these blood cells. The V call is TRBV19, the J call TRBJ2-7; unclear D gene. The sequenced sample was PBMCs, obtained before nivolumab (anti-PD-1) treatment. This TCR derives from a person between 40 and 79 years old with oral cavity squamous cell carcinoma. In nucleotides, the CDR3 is TGTGCCAGTAGTATAAGCCAGACGGGTTACGAGCAGTACTTC. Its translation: CASSISQTGYEQYF.